This is a list of T cell receptor beta chains from one sample in a study of T cells after yellow fever vaccination. MiXCR was run by TCRdb on the 5' RACE reads, yielding one entry per CDR3 protein. The sample consists of 450,000 to 550,000 distinct CDR3 sequences, roughly 21% of them appearing once. The material was PBMCs, obtained 15 days after the yellow fever booster vaccination. The receptors shown here come from a man aged 30 to 45 who received the YFV17D yellow fever vaccine. Both conserved end residues are part of each CDR3. Each record gives: V gene, J gene, D gene, clone size, CDR3 DNA, CDR3 protein. D genes are given only for firm matches. Expanded clones are given a class, and other clones once, few, many or no size at all.

TRBV20-1	TRBJ1-2	.	once	TGCAGTGCTAGAAGCCCCCAATCATGGTATGGCTACACCTTC	CSARSPQSWYGYTF
TRBV27	TRBJ2-1	.	.	TGTGCCAGCAGCAAGGCGGTGAGCTCCTACAATGAGCGGTTCTTC	CASSKAVSSYNERFF
TRBV10-3	TRBJ2-3	TRBD2	.	TGTGCCATCACTAGCGGGAGCACAGATACGCAGTATTTT	CAITSGSTDTQYF
TRBV20-1	TRBJ2-7	.	few	TGCAGTGCTAGATGGATACCTGAAAGCTCCTACGAGCAGTACTTC	CSARWIPESSYEQYF
TRBV20-1	TRBJ2-5	.	.	TGCAGTGCTAAGGACTGGAAAGAGACCCAGTACTTC	CSAKDWKETQYF
TRBV4-2	TRBJ2-4	.	.	TGTGCCAGCAGCCAAGAGGGGGTATTAGGACGGAGTGGCGGTGAAGGCATTCAGTACTTC	CASSQEGVLGRSGGEGIQYF
TRBV18	TRBJ2-1	TRBD1	.	TGTGCCAGCTCGCCACAGGGGCCGTTCGGAAATGAGCAGTTCTTC	CASSPQGPFGNEQFF
TRBV20-1	TRBJ1-5	.	few	TGCAGTGCTAGCGGACTGGCTTTGGATGGGCCCCAGCATTTT	CSASGLALDGPQHF
TRBV5-5	TRBJ2-7	TRBD1	.	TGTGCCAACCCGACAGGGTTAACCTACGAGCAGTACTTC	CANPTGLTYEQYF
TRBV12-3/TRBV12-4	TRBJ2-7	.	.	TGTGCCAGCACTCAGGCTGGCTACGAGCAGTACTTC	CASTQAGYEQYF
TRBV29-1	TRBJ2-3	TRBD1	.	TGCAGCTATTACACCGGGACAGGGATGGTCCTCATAGATACGCAGTATTTT	CSYYTGTGMVLIDTQYF
TRBV2	TRBJ2-5	TRBD2	.	TGTGCCAGCAGTGAAAACACCGGGAGGGACCCACAATGGGAGACCCAGTACTTC	CASSENTGRDPQWETQYF
TRBV2	TRBJ2-7	.	.	TGTGCCAGCACTTCTAACTACGAGCAGTACTTC	CASTSNYEQYF
TRBV28	TRBJ2-1	TRBD2	.	TGTGCCAGCAGTTTGGGTAGCGGGAGGAATGAGCAGTTCTTC	CASSLGSGRNEQFF
TRBV15	TRBJ2-7	.	few	TGTGCCACCAGCAGAGTGAGGGGGTTACTCTACGAGCAGTACTTC	CATSRVRGLLYEQYF
TRBV5-1	TRBJ1-1	.	.	TGCGCCAGCCATGCTGAGAACACTGAAGCTTTCTTT	CASHAENTEAFF
TRBV4-2	TRBJ1-2	.	.	TGTGCCAGCAGCCAAGGACAAACGACTGGGTATGGCTACACCTTC	CASSQGQTTGYGYTF
TRBV28	TRBJ2-3	.	once	TGTGCCAGCACGGGGACGAGCTCCGGGGATACGCAGTATTTT	CASTGTSSGDTQYF
TRBV13	TRBJ2-3	.	.	TGTGCCAGCAGCCTGGTGGGACTGACCACAGATACGCAGTATTTT	CASSLVGLTTDTQYF
TRBV6-1	TRBJ2-7	.	.	TGTGCCAGCAGCCCTTCACAAAGCTACGAGCAGTACTTC	CASSPSQSYEQYF
TRBV19	TRBJ2-1	TRBD2	.	TGTGCCAGTAGTATCAACCCCTTACTAGCGGGAGTCTCCTACAATGAGCAGTTCTTC	CASSINPLLAGVSYNEQFF
TRBV10-3	TRBJ2-7	.	.	TGTGCCATCAGTGAGCAGCTAGGGGCCTACGAGCAGTACTTC	CAISEQLGAYEQYF
TRBV6-2/TRBV6-3	TRBJ2-3	TRBD2	many	TGTGCCAGCAGAAGACTAGCGGGAGGCGGCGCAGATACGCAGTATTTT	CASRRLAGGGADTQYF
TRBV6-5	TRBJ2-7	TRBD2	few	TGTGCCAGCAGGGACCGTCTAGGGAGGGAGTACTTC	CASRDRLGREYF
TRBV20-1	TRBJ1-2	.	many	TGCAGTGCTAGTTTATCCTATGGCTACACCTTC	CSASLSYGYTF
TRBV7-9	TRBJ2-3	.	.	TGTGCCAGCAGCATGACTAGGACAGATACGCAGTATTTT	CASSMTRTDTQYF
TRBV14	TRBJ2-1	TRBD2	few	TGTGCCAGCAGCCAAGGAGACGCTAGCGGGTACAATGAGCAGTTCTTC	CASSQGDASGYNEQFF
TRBV15	TRBJ2-3	.	.	TGTGCCACCAGCAGAGGGACAGAACCCTGGACCCAAATTACAGATACGCAGTATTTT	CATSRGTEPWTQITDTQYF
TRBV5-4	TRBJ2-7	.	.	TGTGCCAGCAGCTTAAATTCACAGGGCTTCGAGCAGTACTTC	CASSLNSQGFEQYF
TRBV5-5	TRBJ2-1	.	few	TGTGCCAGCAGCCTTTACGGTGCCAATGAGCAGTTCTTC	CASSLYGANEQFF
TRBV27	TRBJ2-2	TRBD2	many	TGTGCCAGCTGGGGGGGGTTCAACACCGGGGAGCTGTTTTTT	CASWGGFNTGELFF
TRBV12-3/TRBV12-4	TRBJ2-6	.	.	TGTGCCAGCAGTTTCTCAGACTCTGGGGCCAACGTCCTGACTTTC	CASSFSDSGANVLTF
TRBV11-2	TRBJ2-1	.	.	TGTGCCAGCAGCTTAGGGGTCACCAAGAATGAGCAGTTCTTC	CASSLGVTKNEQFF
TRBV7-9	TRBJ2-1	TRBD2	few	TGTGCCAGCAGCGCCACTAGCGGCCTCTCCTACAATGAGCAGTTCTTC	CASSATSGLSYNEQFF
TRBV29-1	TRBJ2-1	TRBD1	few	TGCAGCGTTTACCCTCGGACAGGATTCGCCAATGAGCAGTTCTTC	CSVYPRTGFANEQFF
TRBV28	TRBJ2-4	TRBD1	.	TGTGCCAGCAGCCCTAGATCCTTAACAGGGGGCGTAGACATTCAGTACTTC	CASSPRSLTGGVDIQYF
TRBV6-2/TRBV6-3	TRBJ2-1	.	few	TGTGCCAGCAGTTACTCGAGGCCCCCCTACAATGAGCAGTTCTTC	CASSYSRPPYNEQFF
TRBV15	TRBJ2-5	TRBD2	few	TGTGCCACCAGTAGCGGGGGAGGGGAGACCCAGTACTTC	CATSSGGGETQYF
TRBV7-9	TRBJ1-5	.	many	TGTGCCAGCAGCTTAGGGGTCGAGCAGCCCCAGCATTTT	CASSLGVEQPQHF
TRBV7-9	TRBJ1-1	.	.	TGTGCCAGCAGCTTAGCAGGTTGGGGCACTGAAGCTTTCTTT	CASSLAGWGTEAFF
TRBV4-3	TRBJ2-1	.	.	TGCGCCAGCAGCCAAGAAACTTTCAATGAGCAGTTCTTC	CASSQETFNEQFF
TRBV5-1	TRBJ2-7	TRBD2	many	TGCGCCAGCAGCCCAACCGGTCTAGCGGGAACCGAGCAGTACTTC	CASSPTGLAGTEQYF
TRBV2	TRBJ2-7	.	.	TGTGCCAGCAGTGAAAGCCCTGGGGGGGCAGACGAGCAGTACTTC	CASSESPGGADEQYF
TRBV28	TRBJ2-3	TRBD1	few	TGTGCCAGCAGTTCGGGACAGGGCTACACAGATACGCAGTATTTT	CASSSGQGYTDTQYF
TRBV20-1	TRBJ2-7	.	.	TGCAGTGCGAAACTAGGGGGGGCTAAGGACGAGCAGTACTTC	CSAKLGGAKDEQYF
TRBV12-3/TRBV12-4	TRBJ1-2	TRBD1	once	TGTGCCAGCAGTCCACGGGACAGGGGGATGAGTGGCTACACCTTC	CASSPRDRGMSGYTF
TRBV5-1	TRBJ2-1	.	many	TGTGCCAGCTCACTCGGGGAGAGCTCCTACAATGAGCAGTTCTTC	CASSLGESSYNEQFF
TRBV10-3	TRBJ2-5	.	few	TGTGCCATCAGCTACCAAGAGACCCAGTACTTC	CAISYQETQYF
TRBV2	TRBJ1-1	.	.	TGTGCCAGCAGTGAAGGGTTAAGTAAAGAAGCTTTCTTT	CASSEGLSKEAFF
TRBV7-7	TRBJ2-5	TRBD2	.	TGTGCTAGCAGTCCAGCGGGAACTGAAGAGACCCAGTACTTC	CASSPAGTEETQYF
TRBV10-2	TRBJ2-3	TRBD2	few	TGCGCCAGCAGGGGAGCTAGCGGGAGTCTAACAGATACGCAGTATTTT	CASRGASGSLTDTQYF
TRBV11-2	TRBJ1-5	.	.	TGTGCCAGCAGCTTACCCAATCAGCCCCAGCATTTT	CASSLPNQPQHF